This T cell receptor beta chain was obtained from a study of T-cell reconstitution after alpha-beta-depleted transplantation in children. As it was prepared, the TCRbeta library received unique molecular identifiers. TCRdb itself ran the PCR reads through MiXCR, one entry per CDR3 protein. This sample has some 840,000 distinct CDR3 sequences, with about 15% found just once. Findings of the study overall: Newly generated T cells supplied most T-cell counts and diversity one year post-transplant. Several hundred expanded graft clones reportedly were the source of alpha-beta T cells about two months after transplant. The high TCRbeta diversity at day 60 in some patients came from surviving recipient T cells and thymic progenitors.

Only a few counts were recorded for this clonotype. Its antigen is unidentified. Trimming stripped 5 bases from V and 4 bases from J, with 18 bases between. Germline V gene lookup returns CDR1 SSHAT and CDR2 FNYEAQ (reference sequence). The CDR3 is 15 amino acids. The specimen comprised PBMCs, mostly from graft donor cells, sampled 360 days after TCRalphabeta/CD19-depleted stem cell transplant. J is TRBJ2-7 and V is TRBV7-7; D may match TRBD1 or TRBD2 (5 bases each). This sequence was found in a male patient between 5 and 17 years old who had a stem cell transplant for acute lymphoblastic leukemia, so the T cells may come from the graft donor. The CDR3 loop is CASSHDPGPIYEQYF. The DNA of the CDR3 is TGTGCCAGCAGCCATGACCCGGGACCTATTTACGAGCAGTACTTC.